Sequencing of this T cell receptor beta chain was carried out in a study of spatial heterogeneity in lung cancer (dated by TCRdb to 2018 to 2020). In the study overall: More beta-chain than alpha-chain transcripts were consistently detected, likely reflecting higher beta-chain transcript abundance. A strong correlation was found between TCR transcript counts in tumor regions and a T cell transcriptional module score from matched bulk RNA-seq. In the raw uncorrected reads, each unique combination of TCR and UMI appeared more than ten times on average. In non-small cell lung cancer, the study made a quantitative comparison of TCR alpha and beta repertoires among multiple tumor regions, matched nontumor lung and blood. Nonsynonymous mutation counts, determined by whole-exome sequencing of tumor tissue, were related to features of the TCR repertoire. Both alpha and beta chains were TCR-sequenced in around 220 tumor regions, approximately 64 matched nontumor lung samples and some 50 PBMC samples obtained at surgery. What the study reported, not specific to this receptor: Additional single-cell paired TCR alpha and beta sequencing was considered necessary to confirm, at a functional level, the hypothesis that regional TCRs recognize regional mutations. Counts of ubiquitous and regional expanded TCRs were found to correlate with counts of ubiquitous and regional nonsynonymous mutations, respectively. The number of expanded intratumoral alpha and beta TCRs correlated with the tumor nonsynonymous mutation count. TCR-seq coverage of tumor T cells was estimated at only roughly 6.6% for alpha chains and approximately 12% for beta chains.

V is trimmed back by 9 bases and J by 6 bases, and the junction contains 8 bases that no gene match accounts for. Spanning cysteine to phenylalanine, the CDR3 consists of 14 amino acids. The sequence is cut down to CDR3 DNA, 42 bases in frame from base 1. The library was built by means of 5' RACE. Sequencing instrument: NextSeq 500. The TCR library protocol attached a unique molecular identifier to each TCR cDNA molecule to allow correction of PCR and sequencing errors. The study's own analysis went as follows. TCR identification, UMI-based error correction and CDR3 extraction were performed with Decombinator tools. TCRs above a frequency of 2 per 1,000, corresponding to the top 1% of the tumor frequency distribution, were defined as expanded. Expanded tumor TCRs were classed as regional if statistically deemed absent (corrected P<0.05) from at least one tumor region, otherwise ubiquitous. Renyi diversity was computed with the R vegan package after each repertoire had been subsampled 100 times to 5,000 TCRs. CDR3 similarity networks were built from amino acid triplet string-kernel similarity, with CDR3s being connected when pairwise similarity was above 0.82. In TCRdb, the public reads were trimmed at Q25 with fastp and aligned with MiXCR, with productive beta chains retained. Under each unique CDR3 protein, matching rows form one entry showing the most common genes and DNA. TCRdb's processing, not the authors', yielded these V and J calls. Across this sample there are about 21,000 distinct CDR3 sequences, with approximately 2.5% seen only once. 7% to 9.5% of the sample lies in the top ten.

This clonotype was detected ten times or more. It lacks a known antigen. No much larger clone exists at a distance of one base, and base qualities are not known. The time point label here, explained by the study, means: sample taken at primary tumor resection. Donors were some 78 patients with early-stage, untreated non-small cell lung cancer from the lung TRACERx cohort. For TCR sequencing, whole RNA was extracted from tumor and nontumor lung tissue, or from cryopreserved PBMC samples, and no cell sorting was done. Patients were selected for TCR sequencing only if sufficient RNA was available from at least two tumor regions. A lung pathologist reviewed the tumor and adjacent nontumor lung specimens before the specimens were selected.

This clonotype was sampled from a male donor with early-stage non-small cell lung cancer. Sequenced material: lung tumor tissue, taken at surgery. The rearranged chain carries TRBV12-3 or TRBV12-4 and TRBJ2-2, with TRBD2 identical over 9 junction bases. The DNA sequence reads TGTGCCAGTGGATTAGCGGGAGTTTCCGGGGAGCTGTTTTTT. This gives the protein CASGLAGVSGELFF.